The 2 T cell receptor beta chains given below trace back to one sample, sequenced in a study of cytomegalovirus exposure and HLA in healthy donors. PCR primers comprised 60 Vbeta and 13 Jbeta primers. The assay was immunoSEQ multiplex PCR, and TCRdb's table has in-frame clones only and misses some. The table lists roughly 120,000 clones, 6.5% to 9.5% of them singletons. The sample was PBMCs. These receptors all stem from a man aged 35 to 55 in good health and CMV-seronegative.

This clone was seen a few times. This rearrangement joins TRBV4-1 to TRBJ1-3, with no clear D. CDR3 length equals 14 residues. Per the germline V gene, CDR1 is MGHRA and CDR2 is YSYEKL. The V and J ends lost 0 bases and 8 bases respectively, with 11 bases between them. The CDR3 protein is CASSQEDRVDTIYF. DNA of the CDR3: TGCGCCAGCAGCCAAGAAGATAGAGTGGACACCATATATTTT.

This clone was detected only a few times. This sample also contains other DNA sequences that code for the same CDR3. This rearrangement joins TRBV28 to TRBJ1-6, with 8 bases identical to TRBD1. CDR3 length: 15 residues. The germline V gene has CDR1 MDHEN and CDR2 SYDVKM. The V gene end was trimmed by 2 bases and the J gene end by 8 bases; junction bases not matched to a gene: 5. CDR3 loop: CASSLLGQGDSPLHF. The CDR3 DNA reads TGTGCCAGCAGTTTACTTGGACAGGGTGATTCACCCCTCCACTTT.